The 27 T cell receptor beta chains below were found in one sample sequenced in a study of T cell changes during pregnancy in multiple sclerosis. Profiling relied on immunoSEQ multiplex PCR, and the TCRdb table lists in-frame clones only, not all of them. Of 45,000 to 55,000 clones listed, roughly 94% are singletons. The source was CD8+ T cells from peripheral blood mononuclear cells, collected before pregnancy. The receptor set was obtained from a female donor with multiple sclerosis, enrolled in a pregnancy study.

The rearrangement joins TRBV4-3 to TRBJ2-1; 7 bases line up with TRBD2. V lost 4 bases, J lost 15 bases, and 12 bases stayed unmatched. The CDR3 totals 13 residues. Germline V gives CDR1 LGHNA, CDR2 YSLEER. This chain's CDR3 is CASSLSVVGLPFF. The DNA for the CDR3 is TGCGCCAGCAGCCTTTCAGTTGTGGGACTACCGTTCTTC.

This chain links TRBV7-6 with TRBJ2-1, with D possibly being TRBD2 (6 bases). This CDR3 has 13 residues. Per germline, CDR1 SGHVS and CDR2 FNYEAQ. The germline V and J ends were trimmed by 0 bases and 8 bases, with 8 bases remaining between them. DNA for the CDR3: TGTGCCAGCAGCTTAGCCCCGGGAGATGAGCAGTTCTTC. Amino acid sequence: CASSLAPGDEQFF. The whole variable domain, remainder taken from reference TRBV7-6 and TRBJ2-1, is GAGVSQSPRYKVTKRGQDVALRCDPISGHVSLYWYRQALGQGPEFLTYFNYEAQQDKSGLPNDRFSAERPEGSISTLTIQRTEQRDSAMYRCASSLAPGDEQFFGPGTRLTVL.

The rearrangement links TRBV9 to TRBJ1-2; D not certain. Germline values: CDR1 SGDLS, CDR2 YYNGEE. This CDR3 is 15 amino acids long. V was cut by 0 bases and J by 0 bases, with 9 bases left in between. CDR3 DNA sequence: TGTGCCAGCAGCGTAGGAGGAATTTCTAACTATGGCTACACCTTC. Its translation: CASSVGGISNYGYTF.

The chain uses TRBV30 and TRBJ1-1; maybe TRBD1 (6 bases). Trimming took off 3 bases at V and 5 bases at J, with 7 bases between the two ends. Per germline, CDR1 GTSNPN and CDR2 SVGIG (reference sequence). The CDR3 is 11 residues long. The chain's CDR3 is CAWRQGTEAFF. For the CDR3, the DNA is TGTGCCTGGAGACAGGGTACTGAAGCTTTCTTT.

This sequence joins TRBV7-9 and TRBJ2-1; 13 nucleotides agree with TRBD2. Looked up from germline, CDR1 is SEHNR and CDR2 is FQNEAQ (reference sequence). CDR3 size: 16 residues. J lost 5 bases, V lost 5 bases, and 6 bases had no gene match. The CDR3 reads CASSLGLAGVDNEQFF. CDR3 nucleotides: TGTGCCAGCAGCCTAGGACTAGCGGGAGTGGACAATGAGCAGTTCTTC.

The gene calls are TRBV5-1 and TRBJ2-7; TRBD1 agrees at 10 bases. The CDR3 extends over 14 amino acids. In germline, CDR1 is SGHRS, CDR2 YFSETQ. V lost 7 bases to trimming and J lost 3 bases; unmatched junction nucleotides: 7. CDR3 nucleotides: TGCGCCAGCGGGCCCGGGACAGGGGACTACGAGCAGTACTTC. Its protein is CASGPGTGDYEQYF.

This CDR3 reads CASSKGSLASGSGCSYNEQFF. CDR3 coding DNA: TGTGCCAGCAGCAAAGGTTCTTTGGCTAGCGGGAGCGGGTGCTCCTACAATGAGCAGTTCTTC. This chain connects TRBV21-1 to TRBJ2-1; the table's TRBD2 call for D was not verified on the DNA. TRBV21-1 constitutes a pseudogene. CDR3 size: 21 residues.

CDR3: CAWWTSGAYEQYF. DNA of the CDR3: TGTGCCTGGTGGACTAGCGGGGCCTACGAGCAGTACTTC. The gene calls are TRBV30 and TRBJ2-7; 12 bases are a match to TRBD2. The CDR3 loop spans 13 amino acids. V trimming: 5 bases; J trimming: 2 bases; junction bases outside the gene matches: 1. The germline V gene encodes CDR1 GTSNPN and CDR2 SVGIG (reference sequence).

J is TRBJ1-2 and V is TRBV5-1; D call uncertain. The CDR3 is 14 amino acids. Germline CDR1 SGHRS, CDR2 YFSETQ. V dropped 1 base and J dropped 2 bases, with 9 bases sitting between them. The DNA of the CDR3 is TGCGCCAGCAGCTTGTCTACCCCGAACTATGGCTACACCTTC. It specifies CASSLSTPNYGYTF.

This clone was recorded only once. The chain links TRBV28 to TRBJ2-1, with 11 bases lining up with TRBD2. V lost 5 bases to trimming and J lost 0 bases; unmatched junction nucleotides: 21. CDR3 length: 22 amino acids. Germline V CDR1 and CDR2: MDHEN, SYDVKM. The CDR3, as DNA: TGTGCCAGCAGTGGGGGACTTCCCGGGACTAGCGGAGCCTTATTCTCCTACAATGAGCAGTTCTTC. This codes for CASSGGLPGTSGALFSYNEQFF.

The genes are TRBV10-1 and TRBJ2-4; 7 nucleotides line up with TRBD1. V lost 6 bases, J lost 1 base, and 6 bases stayed unmatched. CDR1 and CDR2 from the germline V gene are WNHNN and SYGVQD (reference sequence). The CDR3 runs to 15 residues. The CDR3 DNA reads TGCGCCAGCAGCCCGACAGGGCCCGCCAAAAACATTCAGTACTTC. This encodes CASSPTGPAKNIQYF.

This chain links TRBV7-7 with TRBJ2-3; 13 positions agree with TRBD2. The trim removed 3 bases at V and 6 bases at J, leaving 6 bases unmatched. CDR1 and CDR2 (germline): SSHAT, FNYEAQ (reference sequence). The CDR3 sequence is 16 residues long. The CDR3 nucleotides are TGTGCCAGCAGCTTCGGGACTAGCGGGACGGGGGATACGCAGTATTTT. Protein: CASSFGTSGTGDTQYF.

This chain connects TRBV19 to TRBJ2-1; possible D gene TRBD2, 6 bases. With 3 bases removed from V and 5 bases from J, the gap between germline ends came to 11 bases. Germline V CDR1 and CDR2: LNHDA, SQIVND (reference sequence). This CDR3 region has 14 residues. CDR3 coding DNA: TGTGCCAGTAGTATTGGGGCGGGAAACAATGAGCAGTTCTTC. It translates to CASSIGAGNNEQFF.

The chain links TRBV11-2 to TRBJ2-7; the D gene is possibly TRBD2 (5 bases). This CDR3 contains 13 residues. Trimming pared 4 bases from V and 1 base from J, leaving 8 bases between. Germline V gives CDR1 SGHAT, CDR2 FQNNGV. CDR3 coding DNA: TGTGCCAGCAGCTCGGACTTTTCCTACGAGCAGTACTTC. It yields the protein CASSSDFSYEQYF.

The chain joins TRBV19 to TRBJ2-7, with 15 bases fitting TRBD2. There are 16 residues in the CDR3. CDR1 and CDR2 (germline): LNHDA, SQIVND (reference sequence). The junction had 5 bases not matched to a gene; V was cut back by 4 bases and J by 4 bases. This CDR3 is CASSTGLAGGPYEQYF. In DNA form, the CDR3 reads TGTGCCAGTAGTACCGGACTAGCGGGAGGGCCGTACGAGCAGTACTTC.

The CDR3 DNA sequence: TGCGCCAGCAGCGCGAGACTAGCGGGGTTATACGAGCAGTACTTC. This translates into CASSARLAGLYEQYF. V usage is TRBV5-1 and J usage is TRBJ2-7; 11 positions match TRBD2. CDR1 and CDR2 (germline): SGHRS, YFSETQ. V was pared by 4 bases and J by 4 bases, with 7 bases of the junction left unmatched. The CDR3 totals 15 residues.

The rearrangement joins TRBV19 to TRBJ1-1, with 8 bases identical to TRBD1. The CDR3 has 13 amino acids. The junction had 4 bases not matched to a gene; V was cut back by 5 bases and J by 5 bases. CDR1 is LNHDA, CDR2 SQIVND, per germline (reference sequence). The CDR3 region has the DNA TGTGCCAGTAGTGGACAGGGTGGGACTGAAGCTTTCTTT. This encodes CASSGQGGTEAFF.

This chain uses TRBV27 with TRBJ1-5; 8 nucleotides match TRBD1. Germline V CDR1 and CDR2: MNHEY, SMNVEV (reference sequence). Losses at the gene ends were 7 bases for V and 7 bases for J; bases not matched to a gene: 6. This CDR3 spans 13 amino acids. CDR3 sequence reads: CASKLNRGQPQHF. The CDR3 DNA reads TGTGCCAGCAAATTAAACAGGGGGCAGCCCCAGCATTTT.

The V and J genes are TRBV7-9 and TRBJ1-2; D is uncertain. This CDR3 has 15 residues. V lost 0 bases and J 3 bases, leaving 11 bases between the germline ends. Per the germline V gene, CDR1 is SEHNR and CDR2 is FQNEAQ (reference sequence). The CDR3, as DNA: TGTGCCAGCAGCTTAGCCGGGGTTTTCGACTATGGCTACACCTTC. Translated, it gives CASSLAGVFDYGYTF.

The chain joins TRBV11-2 to TRBJ1-3, with 10 bases aligning to TRBD1. Losses at the gene ends were 8 bases for V and 7 bases for J; bases not matched to a gene: 14. Germline CDR1 SGHAT, CDR2 FQNNGV. This CDR3 is 16 amino acids long. The CDR3 sequence: CASGQIWTGGGNTIYF. The CDR3 bases are TGTGCCAGCGGACAGATCTGGACAGGGGGAGGGAACACCATATATTTT.

The V gene is TRBV7-6, the J gene TRBJ2-2, with a weak D call TRBD1 (6 bases). V was clipped by 2 bases and J by 5 bases, with 18 bases between them. Germline CDR1 reads SGHVS; CDR2 reads FNYEAQ. This CDR3 has 17 amino acids. The CDR3, as DNA: TGTGCCAGCAGCTTACCAGCAGGGGCCCCAACGACCGGGGAGCTGTTTTTT. Amino acid sequence: CASSLPAGAPTTGELFF.

The chain links TRBV4-3 to TRBJ1-1; tentatively, D is TRBD1 (5 bases). Trimming pared 0 bases from V and 5 bases from J, leaving 16 bases between. There are 16 residues in the CDR3. Looked up from germline, CDR1 is LGHNA and CDR2 is YSLEER. This CDR3 is CASSQDLGGTYTEAFF. The CDR3 DNA follows: TGCGCCAGCAGCCAAGATTTGGGGGGTACGTATACTGAAGCTTTCTTT.

The rearrangement joins TRBV7-9 to TRBJ2-3; D might be TRBD2 (6 bases). Trimming shortened V by 5 bases and J by 0 bases, and 15 bases separated the two germline ends. This CDR3 spans 16 amino acids. CDR1 and CDR2 from the germline V gene are SEHNR and FQNEAQ (reference sequence). CDR3 loop: CASSLPRDSSTDTQYF. The CDR3 DNA sequence: TGTGCCAGCAGCCTCCCCCGGGACTCCAGCACAGATACGCAGTATTTT.

The chain carries TRBV6-5 and TRBJ2-3, with no clear D. Germline values: CDR1 MNHEY, CDR2 SVGAGI. Trimming left V 2 bases short and J 5 bases short, with 14 bases between. The CDR3 runs 15 residues. CDR3 in amino acids: CASSYGPDRVDTQYF. The DNA for the CDR3 is TGTGCCAGCAGTTACGGGCCCGACCGTGTAGATACGCAGTATTTT.

The rearrangement uses TRBV13 and TRBJ1-2; perhaps TRBD1 as D (6 bases). The germline V gene encodes CDR1 PRHDT and CDR2 FYEKMQ (reference sequence). CDR3 length: 14 amino acids. Between the trimmed V and J ends, which lost 3 bases and 4 bases, there was a span of 12 bases. The CDR3 DNA sequence: TGTGCCAGCAGCTTCCTACAGGGAACCTATGGCTACACCTTC. Its translation: CASSFLQGTYGYTF.

This chain connects TRBV27 to TRBJ2-1; D is possibly TRBD2 (6 bases). Per germline, CDR1 MNHEY and CDR2 SMNVEV (reference sequence). The CDR3 has 14 amino acids. V was pared by 3 bases and J by 3 bases, with 9 bases between. The CDR3 loop reads CASSLAGRYNEQFF. The CDR3 DNA is TGTGCCAGCAGTTTGGCGGGACGCTACAATGAGCAGTTCTTC.

The chain has TRBV28 and TRBJ2-7; TRBD2 aligns across 7 bases. This CDR3 is built from 14 residues. V lost 5 bases and J lost 0; bases outside the gene matches: 4. Germline assignment: CDR1 MDHEN and CDR2 SYDVKM. CDR3 DNA sequence: TGTGCCAGCAGTACGAGCGGGAACTCCTACGAGCAGTACTTC. It is translated as CASSTSGNSYEQYF.